A selection of T cell receptor beta chains follows, all from one sample in a study of T cell responses to AZD1222 COVID-19 vaccine. Profiled with immunoSEQ multiplex PCR; TCRdb holds only in-frame clones, not every one. The table has approximately 130,000 clones, over 85% seen once. Sequenced here: peripheral blood, sampled on day 0 of AZD1222 vaccination. The receptors were sampled from an adult in good health. Each CDR3 is given with its conserved first and last residue. Each record gives: V gene, J gene, clone size, D gene, CDR3 DNA, CDR3 protein. D genes are given only for firm matches. Only part of the rows carry a size: once, few, many, or a class if the clone is expanded.

v_gene: TRBV21-1
j_gene: TRBJ2-3
abundance: .
d_gene: .
CDR3nt: TGTGCCAGCAGCAACCGGGACAGGAATACAGATACGCAGTATTTT
CDR3aa: CASSNRDRNTDTQYF

v_gene: TRBV29-1
j_gene: TRBJ2-5
abundance: .
d_gene: .
CDR3nt: TGCAGCCTTGTGGGCAAACAAGAGACCCAGTACTTC
CDR3aa: CSLVGKQETQYF

v_gene: TRBV3-1/TRBV3-2
j_gene: TRBJ1-2
abundance: .
d_gene: .
CDR3nt: TGTGCCAGCAGCCGCCGCAGTGAGTATGGCTACACCTTC
CDR3aa: CASSRRSEYGYTF

v_gene: TRBV7-2
j_gene: TRBJ2-7
abundance: .
d_gene: .
CDR3nt: TGTGCCAGCAGCGAACTAGGAGTCTACGAGCAGTACTTC
CDR3aa: CASSELGVYEQYF

v_gene: TRBV28
j_gene: TRBJ2-2
abundance: .
d_gene: .
CDR3nt: TGTGCCAGCAGTTCCCCAGCCACCGGGGAGCTGTTTTTT
CDR3aa: CASSSPATGELFF

v_gene: TRBV5-1
j_gene: TRBJ2-4
abundance: .
d_gene: TRBD1
CDR3nt: TGCGCCAGCAGCATGACAGGGGAGGCCAAAAACATTCAGTACTTC
CDR3aa: CASSMTGEAKNIQYF

v_gene: TRBV6-5
j_gene: TRBJ1-2
abundance: .
d_gene: .
CDR3nt: TGTGCCAGCAGTCCCCGATACCTTACAGGGTCGGGCTACACCTTC
CDR3aa: CASSPRYLTGSGYTF

v_gene: TRBV7-9
j_gene: TRBJ1-2
abundance: .
d_gene: TRBD1
CDR3nt: TGTGCCAGCAGCCGGGACAGTAAATGGTATGGCTACACCTTC
CDR3aa: CASSRDSKWYGYTF

v_gene: TRBV23-1
j_gene: TRBJ2-2
abundance: .
d_gene: .
CDR3nt: TGCGCCAAGCTCCGAACAGGGGGGGACACCGGGGAGCTGTTTTTT
CDR3aa: CAKLRTGGDTGELFF

v_gene: TRBV28
j_gene: TRBJ1-3
abundance: once
d_gene: .
CDR3nt: TGTGCCAGCAACACGCAGGGGCCTGGAAACACCATATATTTT
CDR3aa: CASNTQGPGNTIYF

v_gene: TRBV7-9
j_gene: TRBJ1-2
abundance: .
d_gene: .
CDR3nt: TGTGCCAGCAGCCTCACGGCTCCTAACTATGGCTACACCTTC
CDR3aa: CASSLTAPNYGYTF

v_gene: TRBV5-1
j_gene: TRBJ2-3
abundance: .
d_gene: TRBD2
CDR3nt: TGCGCCAGCAGCTTACTAGCGACAGATACGCAGTATTTT
CDR3aa: CASSLLATDTQYF

v_gene: TRBV5-8
j_gene: TRBJ1-4
abundance: .
d_gene: .
CDR3nt: TGTGCCAGCAGCTTGGCCACAGGTGGACGAAAACTGTTTTTT
CDR3aa: CASSLATGGRKLFF

v_gene: TRBV20-1
j_gene: TRBJ1-5
abundance: .
d_gene: .
CDR3nt: TGCAGTGCTAGTCTTGCCACTGGTAGCAATCAGCCCCAGCATTTT
CDR3aa: CSASLATGSNQPQHF

v_gene: TRBV28
j_gene: TRBJ2-5
abundance: .
d_gene: TRBD2
CDR3nt: TGTGCCAGCAGTTCAACGACTAGCGGGAATCGGGAGACCCAGTACTTC
CDR3aa: CASSSTTSGNRETQYF

v_gene: TRBV27
j_gene: TRBJ2-7
abundance: .
d_gene: .
CDR3nt: TGTGCCAGCAGTTTTAGGGGAGGAGCACCGTACTTC
CDR3aa: CASSFRGGAPYF

v_gene: TRBV7-8
j_gene: TRBJ2-7
abundance: once
d_gene: TRBD1
CDR3nt: TGTGCCAGCAGCTTAGAGAACAGGGGATACGGCGAGCAGTACTTC
CDR3aa: CASSLENRGYGEQYF

v_gene: TRBV11-3
j_gene: TRBJ2-1
abundance: .
d_gene: .
CDR3nt: TGTGCCAGCAGCTTTGACCGATACAATGAGCAGTTCTTC
CDR3aa: CASSFDRYNEQFF

v_gene: TRBV13
j_gene: TRBJ2-7
abundance: .
d_gene: .
CDR3nt: TGTGCCAGCAGCTTGCAGGGATGGACCTACGAGCAGTACTTC
CDR3aa: CASSLQGWTYEQYF

v_gene: TRBV6-4
j_gene: TRBJ1-2
abundance: .
d_gene: .
CDR3nt: TGTGCCAGCAGTGACTCCTCTGCAGGGGAATATGGCTACACCTTC
CDR3aa: CASSDSSAGEYGYTF

v_gene: TRBV9
j_gene: TRBJ2-1
abundance: .
d_gene: .
CDR3nt: TGTGCCAGCAGCCCCTTGGACCGACTAGGCAACAATGAGCAGTTCTTC
CDR3aa: CASSPLDRLGNNEQFF

v_gene: TRBV7-8
j_gene: TRBJ2-3
abundance: .
d_gene: TRBD1
CDR3nt: TGTGCCAGCAGCATCAACAGGGGATCGGCAGATACGCAGTATTTT
CDR3aa: CASSINRGSADTQYF

v_gene: TRBV4-1
j_gene: TRBJ1-4
abundance: .
d_gene: TRBD1
CDR3nt: TGCGCCAGCAGCCAAGAGCAAGGACAGGCTAATGAAAAACTGTTTTTT
CDR3aa: CASSQEQGQANEKLFF

v_gene: TRBV5-4
j_gene: TRBJ1-1
abundance: .
d_gene: TRBD1
CDR3nt: TGTGCCAGCAGCGTAGGGACAGCCATGAACACTGAAGCTTTCTTT
CDR3aa: CASSVGTAMNTEAFF

v_gene: TRBV7-9
j_gene: TRBJ1-4
abundance: .
d_gene: .
CDR3nt: TGTGCCAGCAGCGCGGGGCTGGGAACAGCGGAAAAACTGTTTTTT
CDR3aa: CASSAGLGTAEKLFF

v_gene: TRBV2
j_gene: TRBJ1-1
abundance: once
d_gene: .
CDR3nt: TGTGCCAGCAGTGAAACCAAGGACAGACAGAACACTGAAGCTTTCTTT
CDR3aa: CASSETKDRQNTEAFF

v_gene: TRBV3-1/TRBV3-2
j_gene: TRBJ2-3
abundance: .
d_gene: .
CDR3nt: TGTGCCAGCAGCCAAGAAGGGGGGCTTACGCAGTATTTT
CDR3aa: CASSQEGGLTQYF

v_gene: TRBV27
j_gene: TRBJ2-1
abundance: .
d_gene: TRBD2
CDR3nt: TGTGCCAGCAGTTTAACTAGCGGGGGGCCCTACAATGAGCAGTTCTTC
CDR3aa: CASSLTSGGPYNEQFF

v_gene: TRBV30
j_gene: TRBJ1-1
abundance: .
d_gene: .
CDR3nt: TGTGCCTGGAATAGGGCGGAGATGAACACTGAAGCTTTCTTT
CDR3aa: CAWNRAEMNTEAFF

v_gene: TRBV5-1
j_gene: TRBJ2-7
abundance: .
d_gene: .
CDR3nt: TGCGCCAGCAGCCCCACCAACCGGAACACCTACGAGCAGTACTTC
CDR3aa: CASSPTNRNTYEQYF

v_gene: TRBV5-1
j_gene: TRBJ2-2
abundance: once
d_gene: .
CDR3nt: TGCGCCAGCAGCCTTAACACCGGGGAGCTGTTTTTT
CDR3aa: CASSLNTGELFF

v_gene: TRBV24-1
j_gene: TRBJ2-1
abundance: .
d_gene: TRBD2
CDR3nt: TGTGCCACCAGTGAACCTAGCGGGGAGCAGTTCTTC
CDR3aa: CATSEPSGEQFF

v_gene: TRBV5-1
j_gene: TRBJ1-1
abundance: few
d_gene: .
CDR3nt: TGCGCCAGCAGCTTGTGGGGGAACACTGAAGCTTTCTTT
CDR3aa: CASSLWGNTEAFF

v_gene: TRBV28
j_gene: TRBJ2-7
abundance: .
d_gene: TRBD1
CDR3nt: TGTGCCAGCAGTCGGACAGGGATCTCCTACGAGCAGTACTTC
CDR3aa: CASSRTGISYEQYF

v_gene: TRBV28
j_gene: TRBJ2-2
abundance: .
d_gene: .
CDR3nt: TGTGCCAACCGTGGGAACACCGGGGAGCTGTTTTTT
CDR3aa: CANRGNTGELFF

v_gene: TRBV28
j_gene: TRBJ2-3
abundance: .
d_gene: TRBD2
CDR3nt: TGTGCCAGCAGTTCTAGACTAGCGGGAGGTACAGATACGCAGTATTTT
CDR3aa: CASSSRLAGGTDTQYF